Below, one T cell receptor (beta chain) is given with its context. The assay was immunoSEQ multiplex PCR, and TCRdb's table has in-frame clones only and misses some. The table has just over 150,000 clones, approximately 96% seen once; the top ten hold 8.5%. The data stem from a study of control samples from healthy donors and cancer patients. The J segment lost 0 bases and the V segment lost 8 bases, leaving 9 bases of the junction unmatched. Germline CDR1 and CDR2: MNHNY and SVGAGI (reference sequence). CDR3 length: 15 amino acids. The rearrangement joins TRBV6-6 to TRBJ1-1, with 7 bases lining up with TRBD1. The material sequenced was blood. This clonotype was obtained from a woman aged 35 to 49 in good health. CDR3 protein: CASWAGGYLNTEAFF. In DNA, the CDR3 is TGTGCCAGCTGGGCAGGGGGATACCTGAACACTGAAGCTTTCTTT.